This T cell receptor beta chain was retrieved from a study of blood T cell repertoires in COVID-19 (dated by TCRdb to about 2020). For the wider study: Samples covering the acute and convalescent phases of COVID-19 were provided by collaborators in the United States, Italy and Spain. Where HLA class I and class II types were available, the types were taken from metadata supplied by the sample provider, not from assay-based typing. Samples came from the ongoing ImmuneRACE study (first 160 participants) plus 1,254 subjects from 6 global collaborators. Deeply sampled blood TCRbeta repertoires from subjects exposed to, actively infected with, or recovered from COVID-19 were included in the dataset. The repertoires were released in a freely available public database intended as a resource for research on the immune response to SARS-CoV-2. A de-identified subject ID, COVID-19 status, age in years and sex were almost always included in the sample metadata. The material from the prospective study consisted of cDNA or gDNA derived from T cells, B-cell-depleted T cells, or PBMCs. The full study reports these points: Clinical and demographic metadata were provided uncurated, with the amount varying by source and participant.

This clone was recorded a few times. Its antigen specificity is not known. Per-base qualities were not stored, and no clone one base away is much larger. V and J are truncated by 2 bases and 7 bases respectively, leaving an intervening sequence of 36 bases. The CDR3, from cysteine to phenylalanine, totals 21 residues. The sequence is cut down to CDR3 DNA, 63 bases in frame from base 1. As encoded in the germline V gene (reference sequence), CDR1 is GTSNPN while CDR2 is SVGIG. Collaborating institutions collected whole blood in K2EDTA tubes following their own protocols. For TCRbeta analysis, collaborators shipped samples as frozen whole blood, isolated PBMCs, or DNA extracted from either of those sample types. TCRbeta CDR3 regions were amplified from genomic DNA by means of the immunoSEQ Assay, a bias-controlled multiplex PCR. In the source study's methods: Nucleated cell counts per sample were estimated from amplification of reference gene primers within the assay. To quantify the absolute abundance of each unique TCRbeta CDR3 rearrangement, sequence reads were collapsed and filtered. For each sample, productive Simpson clonality was calculated as the square root of Simpson's diversity index across productive rearrangements. This immuneACCESS table, as held by TCRdb, lists in-frame sequences with V and J called but not all clones. Of the missing ones, under half trace to an unresolved V gene in checked studies; the others have no known cause. V and J calls plus clone size are reproduced from that table; the DNA served to infer D and trimming. For this sample the table gives approximately 280,000 clones, of which 75% to 90% were detected only once. Together, the top ten hold approximately 12% of the sample.

Sequencing was carried out using peripheral blood. The sequence joins TRBV30 to TRBJ2-1; the D segment could be TRBD2, given 6 matching bases. The receptor was isolated from an older woman with acute or convalescent COVID-19. CDR3 reads: CAWSPHRPGSGAGRLGNEQFF. The nucleotide sequence reads TGTGCCTGGAGTCCACACAGGCCGGGGAGCGGCGCGGGGCGGTTAGGGAATGAGCAGTTCTTC.